This is a list of T cell receptor beta chains from one sample in a study of regulatory T cells in long-lasting Graves disease. MiXCR, run by TCRdb on the multiplex PCR reads, gives a single entry per CDR3 protein. The table lists a few hundred thousand distinct CDR3 sequences, around 23% of them singletons. The specimen comprised peripheral blood mononuclear cells (PBMCs), sampled when the disease was refractory, from a patient treated with antithyroid drugs. The receptors here all came from a middle-aged woman with Graves disease. CDR3s include the opening cysteine and the closing phenylalanine or tryptophan. D genes are given only for firm matches. Clone size appears in some rows only: once, few, many, or a class for an expanded clone.

j_gene | abundance | d_gene | v_gene | CDR3nt | CDR3aa
TRBJ2-2 | many | . | TRBV10-3 | TGTGCCATCCCTGCGAGAGGGCCCAACACCGGGGAGCTGTTTTTT | CAIPARGPNTGELFF
TRBJ2-7 | many | . | TRBV7-9 | TGTGCCAGCAGCTTGATGTACGAGCAGTACTTC | CASSLMYEQYF
TRBJ1-5 | few | . | TRBV19 | TGTGCCAGTAGTTCTTCAGGGCAACAGCCCCAGCATTTT | CASSSSGQQPQHF
TRBJ2-5 | few | . | TRBV9 | TGTGCCAGCAGAGCTAAGGGGGTCCAAGAGACCCAGTACTTC | CASRAKGVQETQYF
TRBJ2-7 | few | . | TRBV7-2 | TGTGCCAGCAGCTTAGTTGCACAGCCCTACGAGCAGTACTTC | CASSLVAQPYEQYF
TRBJ2-5 | many | TRBD2 | TRBV12-3/TRBV12-4 | TGTGCCAGCAGTTCCACTAGCGGAACCGGGACCCAGTACTTC | CASSSTSGTGTQYF
TRBJ2-5 | few | . | TRBV30 | TGTGCCTGGAGTGTTAACCTGGTGGAGACCCAGTACTTC | CAWSVNLVETQYF
TRBJ2-7 | many | . | TRBV12-3/TRBV12-4 | TGTGCCAGCAGCGAACCCCATCGGGACGAGCAGTACTTC | CASSEPHRDEQYF
TRBJ2-7 | . | TRBD1 | TRBV13 | TGTGCCAGCAGCCCCTCACAGGGGGTGCGGCAGTACTTC | CASSPSQGVRQYF
TRBJ2-1 | . | TRBD2 | TRBV11-2 | TGTGCCAGCAGCTTAGATCTTCGGGGGGGGAATGAGCAGTTCTTC | CASSLDLRGGNEQFF
TRBJ2-1 | . | TRBD2 | TRBV2 | TGTGCCAGCAGTATTCCGGGACTAGCGGTTTACAATGAGCAGTTCTTC | CASSIPGLAVYNEQFF